This T cell receptor beta chain comes out of a study of CD8+ T cells in alopecia areata. Study overall: A regimen of oral tofacitinib, 5 to 10 mg twice daily, was given to treated patients.

The V gene's germline CDR1 is SNHLY and CDR2 FYNNEI. Losses at the gene ends were 0 bases for V and 2 bases for J; bases not matched to a gene: 2. There are 16 residues in the CDR3. Treatment specified: oral pan-JAK inhibitor, 5-10 mg twice daily. Extraction of RNA preceded its reverse transcription into cDNA, which served as the sequencing template. Only in-frame clones appear in the TCRdb table, and some are missing; sequencing was by immunoSEQ multiplex PCR. The table shows under 150,000 clones, with less than 70% occurring only once. The gene calls are TRBV2 and TRBJ2-3; 10 bases agree with TRBD2. This clonotype originated in a human donor with alopecia areata. The sample here was CD4+ T cells sorted from blood, taken at week 24, from a patient treated with tofacitinib. The CDR3 DNA reads TGTGCCAGCAGTGAAGCTCTAGCGGGGGCCACAGATACGCAGTATTTT. Amino acids: CASSEALAGATDTQYF.